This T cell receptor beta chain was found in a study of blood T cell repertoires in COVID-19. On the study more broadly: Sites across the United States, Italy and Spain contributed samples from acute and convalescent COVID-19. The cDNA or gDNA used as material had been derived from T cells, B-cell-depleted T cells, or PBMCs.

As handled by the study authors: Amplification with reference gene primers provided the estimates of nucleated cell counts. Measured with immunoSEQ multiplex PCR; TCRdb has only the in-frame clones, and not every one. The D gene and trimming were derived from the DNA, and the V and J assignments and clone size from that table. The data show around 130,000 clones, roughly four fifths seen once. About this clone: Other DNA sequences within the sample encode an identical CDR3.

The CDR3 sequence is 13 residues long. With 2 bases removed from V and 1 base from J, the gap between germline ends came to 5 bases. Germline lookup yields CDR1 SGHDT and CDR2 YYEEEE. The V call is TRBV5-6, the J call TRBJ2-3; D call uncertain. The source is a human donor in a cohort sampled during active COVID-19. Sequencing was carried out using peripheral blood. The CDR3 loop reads CASSFGGTDTQYF. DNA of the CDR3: TGTGCCAGCAGCTTCGGAGGCACAGATACGCAGTATTTT. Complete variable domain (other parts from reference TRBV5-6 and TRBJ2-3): DAGVTQSPTHLIKTRGQQVTLRCSPKSGHDTVSWYQQALGQGPQFIFQYYEEEERQRGNFPDRFSGHQFPNYSSELNVNALLLGDSALYLCASSFGGTDTQYFGPGTRLTVL.